The clone carrying this T cell receptor (beta chain) was counted a single time. Its antigen is currently unknown. Researchers ran the PCR with 60 Vbeta and 13 Jbeta primers. Using immunoSEQ multiplex PCR, the repertoire was profiled, and TCRdb retains in-frame clones only, with some absent. This repertoire shows about 130,000 clones, roughly 79% found once; its top ten account for 2.5% to 3.5%. These data belong to a study of cytomegalovirus exposure and HLA in healthy donors. The study, taken as a whole, reports: TCR beta chains numbering more than 150 were designated cytomegalovirus-associated. Exclusion applied to some V segments, including TRBV6-2 and TRBV6-3, as they were indistinguishable.

Germline V gene data show CDR1 as MNHNS and CDR2 as SASEGT. The CDR3 has 15 residues. V was cut by 4 bases and J by 5 bases, with 17 bases left in between. The sequenced sample consisted of PBMCs. The chain has TRBV6-1 and TRBJ1-1; a possible D gene is TRBD1 (5 bases). This receptor was obtained from a boy younger than 10 in good health and CMV-seronegative. Written as DNA, the CDR3 is TGTGCCAGCAGTGCCCCCCCCGACAGAAGGACTGAAGCTTTCTTT. Encoded protein: CASSAPPDRRTEAFF.